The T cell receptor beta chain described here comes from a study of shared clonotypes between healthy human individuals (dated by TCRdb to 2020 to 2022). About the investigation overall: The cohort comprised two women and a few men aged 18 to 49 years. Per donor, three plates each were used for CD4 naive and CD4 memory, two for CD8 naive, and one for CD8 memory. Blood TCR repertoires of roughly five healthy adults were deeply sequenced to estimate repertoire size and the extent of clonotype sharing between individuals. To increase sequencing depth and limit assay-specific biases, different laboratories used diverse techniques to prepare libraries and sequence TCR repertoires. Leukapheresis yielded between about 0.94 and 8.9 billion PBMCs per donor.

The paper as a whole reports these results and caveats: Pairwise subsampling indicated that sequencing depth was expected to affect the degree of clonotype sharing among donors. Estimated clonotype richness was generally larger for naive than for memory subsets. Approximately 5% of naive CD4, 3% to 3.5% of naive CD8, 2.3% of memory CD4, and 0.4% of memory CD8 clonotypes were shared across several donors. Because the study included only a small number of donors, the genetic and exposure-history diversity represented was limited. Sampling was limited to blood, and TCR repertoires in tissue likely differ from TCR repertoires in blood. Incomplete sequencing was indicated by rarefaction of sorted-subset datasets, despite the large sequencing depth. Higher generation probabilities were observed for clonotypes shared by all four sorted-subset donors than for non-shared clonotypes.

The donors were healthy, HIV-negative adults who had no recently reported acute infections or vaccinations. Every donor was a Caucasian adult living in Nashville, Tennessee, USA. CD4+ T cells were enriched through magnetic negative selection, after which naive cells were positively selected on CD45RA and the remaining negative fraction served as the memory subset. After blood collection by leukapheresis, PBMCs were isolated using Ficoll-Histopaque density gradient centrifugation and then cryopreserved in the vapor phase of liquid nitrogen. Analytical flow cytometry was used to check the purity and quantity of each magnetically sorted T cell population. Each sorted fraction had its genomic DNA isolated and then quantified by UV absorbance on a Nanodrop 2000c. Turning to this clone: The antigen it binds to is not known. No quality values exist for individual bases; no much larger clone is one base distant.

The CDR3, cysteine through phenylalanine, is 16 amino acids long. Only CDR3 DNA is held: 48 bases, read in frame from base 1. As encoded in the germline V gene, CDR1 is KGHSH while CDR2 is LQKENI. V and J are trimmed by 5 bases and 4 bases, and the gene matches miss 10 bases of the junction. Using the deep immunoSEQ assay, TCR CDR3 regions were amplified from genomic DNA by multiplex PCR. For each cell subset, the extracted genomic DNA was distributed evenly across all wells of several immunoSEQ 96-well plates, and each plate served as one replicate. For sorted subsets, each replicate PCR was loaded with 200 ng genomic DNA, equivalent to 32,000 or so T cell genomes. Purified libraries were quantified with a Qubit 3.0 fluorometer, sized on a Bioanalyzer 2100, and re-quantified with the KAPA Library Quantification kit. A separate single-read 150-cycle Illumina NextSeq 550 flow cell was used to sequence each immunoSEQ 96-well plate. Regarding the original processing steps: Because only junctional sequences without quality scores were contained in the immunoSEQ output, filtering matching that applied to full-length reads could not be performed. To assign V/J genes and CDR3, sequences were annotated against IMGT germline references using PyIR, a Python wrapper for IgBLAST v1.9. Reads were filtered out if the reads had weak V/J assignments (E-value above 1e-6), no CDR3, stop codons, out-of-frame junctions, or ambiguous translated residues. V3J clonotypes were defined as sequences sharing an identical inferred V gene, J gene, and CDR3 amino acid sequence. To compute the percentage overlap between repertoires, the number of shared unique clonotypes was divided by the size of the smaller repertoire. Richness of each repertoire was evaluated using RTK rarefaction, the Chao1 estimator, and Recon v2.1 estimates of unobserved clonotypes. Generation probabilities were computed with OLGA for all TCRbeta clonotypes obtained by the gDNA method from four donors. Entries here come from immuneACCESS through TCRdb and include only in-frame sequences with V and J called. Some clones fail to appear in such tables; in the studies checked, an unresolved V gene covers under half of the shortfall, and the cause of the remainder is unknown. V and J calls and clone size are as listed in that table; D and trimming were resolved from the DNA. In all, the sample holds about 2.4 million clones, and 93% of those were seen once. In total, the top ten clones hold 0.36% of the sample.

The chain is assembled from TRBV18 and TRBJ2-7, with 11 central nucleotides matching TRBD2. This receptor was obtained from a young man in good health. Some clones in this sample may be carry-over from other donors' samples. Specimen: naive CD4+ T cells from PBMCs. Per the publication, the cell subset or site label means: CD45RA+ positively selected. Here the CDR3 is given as CASSALAGVELYEQYF. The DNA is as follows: TGTGCCAGCTCAGCACTAGCGGGAGTAGAGCTATACGAGCAGTACTTC.